The sequence of this TCR beta chain was determined in a study of CD8 T cells in ankylosing spondylitis. This CDR3 region has 15 residues. The ends were cut back, 8 bases at V and 2 bases at J, with 17 bases in the middle. General study points: A TCR beta motif of fewer than ten highly homologous variants appeared characteristic of ankylosing spondylitis blood.

TCRdb ran MiXCR on the 5' RACE reads and lists one entry per CDR3 protein. Of 150,000 to 200,000 distinct CDR3 sequences in the sample, 18% were seen once. Comments on this clonotype: Antigen: not known.

The rearrangement joins TRBV12-3 or TRBV12-4 to TRBJ2-3, with a weak D call TRBD2 (6 bases). The clonotype originates from a male donor under 30 with ankylosing spondylitis or in good health (not recorded which). The specimen sequenced was blood, either unsorted or a sorted T cell fraction (not recorded which). In DNA, the CDR3 is TGTGCCAGCGTGCCCGGGGGTCCTTTCACAGATACGCAGTATTTT. Residues: CASVPGGPFTDTQYF.